This entry features one T cell receptor beta chain sequence. What antigen it recognizes has not been identified. Nothing much larger sits one base from this clone, and base qualities are not available. The data belong to a study of a mutant IDH1 vaccine in newly diagnosed glioma (dated by TCRdb to about 2021). As for the study more broadly: Vaccination began 4-6 weeks after radiotherapy alone, or alongside temozolomide cycles in the chemotherapy-containing groups. Of the roughly 30 treated patients, around 62% were male and roughly 40% were female, and a mean age of roughly 40 years was recorded. Before enrollment, patients had received standard therapy of radiotherapy alone, temozolomide alone, or radiochemotherapy with temozolomide; most received the combination. Visit V12 was the week-35 safety follow-up and visit V13 was the week-47 end of study. Six visits were used for peripheral blood collection: V03 (baseline), V05, V07, V10, V12 and V13. For exploratory analyses, longitudinal TCRB deep sequencing was carried out in under 30 treated patients wherever samples were available.

Paper-wide results and their limitations: Immune responses induced by the vaccine were seen in more than 85% of patients across multiple MHC alleles. The authors noted that analyses of patient blood samples could not be reproduced because of sample limitations. Availability determined which PBMC samples were chosen for TCRB deep sequencing. Pseudoprogression seemed to be unrelated to changes in the top peripheral T cell clonotypes found by TCRB sequencing.

The intended sense of this specimen's time point label: week 35, safety follow-up. Every vaccine dose consisted of 300 ug of a 20-mer mutant IDH1 peptide in Montanide, administered subcutaneously together with topical imiquimod. Across visits V03 through V10, patients got a total of eight vaccinations, given in weeks 1, 3, 5, 7, 11, 15, 19 and 23. The donors had newly diagnosed IDH1-mutant astrocytomas of WHO grade 3 or 4 that showed loss of nuclear ATRX. The samples were drawn from NOA16, a multicentre, single-arm, open-label phase I trial in Germany that tested a mutant IDH1 peptide vaccine in humans for the first time. The DNeasy Blood and Tissue Kit was used to extract genomic DNA from EDTA blood for TCRB sequencing. Preparation of the library involved the immunoSEQ multiplex PCR assay. Rearranged TCR beta chain sequences were amplified with the hsTCRB Kit following the manufacturer's protocol. TCRB libraries were sequenced on an Illumina MiSeq. The source study handled its data this way. The kit vendor's proprietary platform handled demultiplexing, trimming and gene mapping. The immuneACCESS repertoire file appears here via TCRdb, limited to in-frame rearrangements. These files lack a portion of the clones; in checked studies, under half of the deficit traces to unresolved V genes, and the cause of the others is not known. V and J calls and clone size are copied from that table; D and trimming were computed from the DNA. For this sample there are roughly 64,000 clones; about 74% appear just once. Of the sample, over 4% falls within the top ten clones.

Reading the germline V gene (reference sequence) gives CDR1 MNHNY and CDR2 SVGAGI. The CDR3 goes from the cysteine to the phenylalanine over 15 residues. CDR3 DNA only is kept here, 45 bases in frame from base 1. Clipping removes 5 bases from V and 4 bases from J, with 7 as the unmatched junction base count. The TCR originated in a man aged 45-65 years with glioma. The chain was built from TRBV6-6 and TRBJ2-5, with 10 bases in between that match TRBD1. The source material was PBMCs, sampled from a glioma patient whose treatment included an IDH1 peptide vaccine. For the CDR3, the sequence is CASSPLTGGGETQYF. The DNA sequence is TGTGCCAGCAGTCCTCTGACAGGGGGCGGAGAGACCCAGTACTTC.